These T cell receptor beta chains were read from a single sample in a study of PD-1 blockade in classical Hodgkin lymphoma. The method was immunoSEQ multiplex PCR; TCRdb's version includes in-frame clones alone and lacks a portion of them. The repertoire holds tens of thousands of clones, with roughly 89% as singletons. The sample was peripheral blood mononuclear cells (PBMCs), taken before the second cycle of nivolumab. The source is a human donor with classical Hodgkin lymphoma. Each CDR3 is given with its conserved first and last residue. The D gene is left open where the match is weak. Clone size, where shown, is once, few, many, or a class for clones that have expanded.

J gene,D gene,V gene,clone size,CDR3 DNA,CDR3 protein
TRBJ1-1,.,TRBV5-6,.,TGTGCCAGCAGACCCCCGGGGGCCCTGGGGAACACTGAAGCTTTCTTT,CASRPPGALGNTEAFF
TRBJ1-5,.,TRBV2,.,TGTGCCAGCAGCTTACAGGGTTACCAGCCCCAGCATTTT,CASSLQGYQPQHF
TRBJ1-2,.,TRBV5-6,once,TGTGCCAGCAGCTTGGACCTCCGGTCAGGCCTGGGGGATGGCTACACCTTC,CASSLDLRSGLGDGYTF
TRBJ1-6,.,TRBV19,.,TGTGCCAGTAGTATCGGGGGGCAGTTTTCTAATTCACCCCTCCACTTT,CASSIGGQFSNSPLHF
TRBJ2-7,TRBD2,TRBV19,.,TGTGCCAGTAGAATGCGGCGGGAGGCTGCCTACGAGCAGTACTTC,CASRMRREAAYEQYF
TRBJ1-4,.,TRBV5-1,.,TGCGCCAGCAGCTTGGTTCACTATGGTGGGGAACTGTTTTTT,CASSLVHYGGELFF
TRBJ1-4,.,TRBV6-1,.,TGTGCCAGCGGGGACGATTATCCGACTAATGAAAAACTGTTTTTT,CASGDDYPTNEKLFF
TRBJ2-2,.,TRBV6-1,.,TGTGCCAGCCCGGCTGGTGGGGAGCTGTTTTTT,CASPAGGELFF
TRBJ2-1,.,TRBV14,.,TGTGCCAGCAGCCAAGTGTTACTAGTGACTGAGCAGTTCTTC,CASSQVLLVTEQFF
TRBJ2-3,TRBD2,TRBV7-9,.,TGTGCCAGCAGCTCCCGGGACAGGGTGACTAGCGGGAGCGCAGATACGCAGTATTTT,CASSSRDRVTSGSADTQYF
TRBJ1-5,.,TRBV19,few,TGTGCCAGTACAGAGAGGACTAGCAATCAGCCCCAGCATTTT,CASTERTSNQPQHF
TRBJ1-3,TRBD1,TRBV6-6,.,TGTGCCAGCAGTTACTCGGACAGGGTGGTTGGAAACACCATATATTTT,CASSYSDRVVGNTIYF
TRBJ2-7,TRBD1,TRBV28,.,TGTGCCAGCAGGGGACAGGGGGCGCAGGGCTCCTACGAGCAGTACTTC,CASRGQGAQGSYEQYF
TRBJ2-2,.,TRBV7-8,.,TGTGCCAGCAGGGCCGGGACCGGGGGGGAGCTGTTTTTT,CASRAGTGGELFF
TRBJ2-1,.,TRBV28,.,TGTGCCAGCAGTTTAGGGTACAATGAGCAGTTCTTC,CASSLGYNEQFF
TRBJ2-2,.,TRBV29-1,.,TGCAGCGTTGATGGGGCGGCCGGGGAGCTGTTTTTT,CSVDGAAGELFF
TRBJ1-2,.,TRBV6-1,.,TGTGCCAGCAGTGGACAGATGAACTATGGCTACACCTTC,CASSGQMNYGYTF
TRBJ1-5,.,TRBV14,.,TGTGCCAGCAGCCAAGCCGGGTTTTATCAGCCCCAGCATTTT,CASSQAGFYQPQHF
TRBJ2-7,TRBD1,TRBV28,.,TGTGCCAGCAGTCTCGGACAGGGTTGGGACGAGCAGTACTTC,CASSLGQGWDEQYF
TRBJ2-3,.,TRBV25-1,.,TGTGCCAGCTCGACTCCGGAGGCTACGCAGTATTTT,CASSTPEATQYF
TRBJ2-2,.,TRBV14,.,TGTGCCAGCAGCCAAGAAGTAGGGGAACCGGCGAACACCGGGGAGCTGTTTTTT,CASSQEVGEPANTGELFF
TRBJ2-1,TRBD1,TRBV19,.,TGTGCCAGTAGTACCCGGACAGGGGGCTATAGTAGCTCCTACAATGAGCAGTTCTTC,CASSTRTGGYSSSYNEQFF
TRBJ1-2,.,TRBV7-3,.,TGTGCCAGCAGCCCGACCCCTACAGACCTCTATGGCTACACCTTC,CASSPTPTDLYGYTF
TRBJ2-2,.,TRBV5-1,.,TGCGCCAGCTCAGGAAACACCGGGGAGCTGTTTTTT,CASSGNTGELFF
TRBJ2-7,TRBD1,TRBV2,.,TGTGCCAGCAGAGGACAGGGTAACGAGCAGTACTTC,CASRGQGNEQYF
TRBJ2-2,.,TRBV20-1,.,TGCAGTGCTAGATGGACCGGGGAGCTGTTTTTT,CSARWTGELFF
TRBJ2-7,.,TRBV4-1,.,TGCGCCAGCAGCCAAGAGTTGACAGTGCCCTACGAGCAGTACTTC,CASSQELTVPYEQYF
TRBJ2-2,.,TRBV7-9,.,TGTGCCAGCACAGGGGGGCCGGACACCGGGGAGCTGTTTTTT,CASTGGPDTGELFF
TRBJ1-2,.,TRBV28,.,TGTGCCAGCAGACCGGACAGATTCTATGGCTACACCTTC,CASRPDRFYGYTF
TRBJ2-7,.,TRBV5-1,.,TGCGCCAGCAGCTTGTGGGGGCCGCCGGAGCCTCCGCACTTC,CASSLWGPPEPPHF
TRBJ2-5,.,TRBV27,.,TGTGCCAGCAGTTTGGGGGGATTGAAGACCCAGTACTTC,CASSLGGLKTQYF
TRBJ2-7,.,TRBV7-2,.,TGTGCCAGCAGCTTAGGGGGGGTAGGGACTCGGGCCTACGAGCAGTACTTC,CASSLGGVGTRAYEQYF
TRBJ1-2,.,TRBV19,.,TGTGCCAGTAGGACCGGGAACTCTAACTATGGCTACACCTTC,CASRTGNSNYGYTF
TRBJ2-5,.,TRBV30,once,TGTGCCTGGAGTGTACCCGGGGCCCGGGCCCAGTACTTC,CAWSVPGARAQYF
TRBJ1-4,.,TRBV15,.,TGTGCCACCAGCAGCACAGTTAATGAAAAACTGTTTTTT,CATSSTVNEKLFF
TRBJ1-1,.,TRBV7-6,.,TGTGCCAGCAGCTTAGGACGTTGGGACACTGAAGCTTTCTTT,CASSLGRWDTEAFF
TRBJ2-7,TRBD1,TRBV5-4,.,TGTGCCAGCAGCTTGGCAGGACAGGGTTCGGTCGAGCAGTACTTC,CASSLAGQGSVEQYF
TRBJ1-1,TRBD1,TRBV14,.,TGTGCCAGCAGCCAGGACAGGGTCTTTACTGAAGCTTTCTTT,CASSQDRVFTEAFF
TRBJ2-7,TRBD1,TRBV28,once,TGTGCCAGCAGTTTACGGGACAGGGGTTACTACGAGCAGTACTTC,CASSLRDRGYYEQYF
TRBJ1-4,.,TRBV11-2,.,TGTGCCAGCAGCCCCCGCGGCGCGGGTTACACTAATGAAAAACTGTTTTTT,CASSPRGAGYTNEKLFF
TRBJ2-5,.,TRBV7-9,.,TGTGCCAGCCGAGGGGGGGTCGCAGAGACCCAGTACTTC,CASRGGVAETQYF
TRBJ2-2,.,TRBV6-4,.,TGTGCCAGCAGTGAACAGGGACGCAACACCGGGGAGCTGTTTTTT,CASSEQGRNTGELFF
TRBJ2-5,.,TRBV11-3,once,TGTGCCAGCAGCCTGGACGGGGCCACCGGAGAGACCCAGTACTTC,CASSLDGATGETQYF
TRBJ2-7,.,TRBV29-1,.,TGCAGCGTTGCTGTTGTCCGCCAGCAGTACTTC,CSVAVVRQQYF
TRBJ2-2,.,TRBV6-5,.,TGTGCCAGCAGTCGACATACCGGGGAGCTGTTTTTT,CASSRHTGELFF
TRBJ2-5,TRBD1,TRBV27,.,TGTGCCAGCAGTGATTTTCAGGGGGCCGGAGAGACCCAGTACTTC,CASSDFQGAGETQYF
TRBJ1-2,.,TRBV5-4,.,TGTGCCAGCAGTTTTAATAACTATGGCTACACCTTC,CASSFNNYGYTF